A single sample is the source of the 10 T cell receptor beta chains below, sequenced in a study of shared clonotypes between healthy human individuals. Generated by immunoSEQ multiplex PCR, the TCRdb table keeps only in-frame clones and is missing some. Among some 1.1 million clones, approximately 80% were seen once, and the ten largest hold more than 0.85%. Sequences were obtained from memory CD4+ T cells from PBMCs. Subset: CD45RA-negative fraction. These TCRs come from a man between 18 and 29 years old in good health. Some clones in this sample may be carry-over from other donors' samples.

On this clone: At one end the junction does not follow the germline gene, possibly because of a read error. The genes are TRBV5-1 and TRBJ2-7; 10 bases map to TRBD1. The germline gives CDR1 SGHRS, CDR2 YFSETQ. This CDR3 is 13 amino acids long. CDR3 coding DNA: TGCGCCAGCAGCCACCCCAGTCGGGACAGGGGCCTCTTC. Encoded protein: CASSHPSRDRGLF.

Concerning this clone itself: Other nucleotide sequences from this sample produce the same CDR3. The chain has TRBV7-2 and TRBJ1-5; D is unclear. This CDR3 contains 13 residues. V was shortened by 3 bases and J by 2 bases, with 5 bases between the two germline ends. Germline CDR1 reads SGHTA; CDR2 reads FQGNSA. The CDR3 DNA sequence: TGTGCCAGCAGCTTGGATGGCAATCAGCCCCAGCATTTT. This translates into CASSLDGNQPQHF.

This chain links TRBV10-3 with TRBJ1-1, with 7 bases matching TRBD1. V shed 2 bases, J shed 4 bases, and the junction held 10 bases outside the gene matches. Per germline, CDR1 ENHRY and CDR2 SYGVKD. The CDR3 contains 16 residues. CDR3 sequence (DNA): TGTGCCATCAGTGAGGCCCGACAGGGCGGGAGCACTGAAGCTTTCTTT. Translated, it gives CAISEARQGGSTEAFF.

The V gene is TRBV5-1, the J gene TRBJ2-1; the match to TRBD2 covers 7 bases. This CDR3 is 17 amino acids long. CDR1 SGHRS and CDR2 YFSETQ come from the germline V gene. J gave up 4 bases and V 4 bases, and 14 bases lay outside the gene matches. The CDR3 region is CASSPKQLGLIYNEQFF. CDR3 bases: TGCGCCAGCAGCCCGAAACAGTTGGGACTAATATACAATGAGCAGTTCTTC.

The chain has TRBV5-4 and TRBJ2-7, with 8 bases aligning to TRBD2. CDR1 SGHNT and CDR2 YYREEE come from the germline V gene (reference sequence). This CDR3 is built from 16 residues. The V segment lost 4 bases and the J segment 2 bases; nucleotides outside the gene matches: 11. The CDR3 DNA follows: TGTGCCAGCAGCCCACCCAGCGGGAGAGATCCCTACGAGCAGTACTTC. This translates into CASSPPSGRDPYEQYF.

This clone has just a few counts. The chain joins TRBV30 to TRBJ2-2, with TRBD2 identical over 11 bases. The CDR3 is made up of 17 amino acids. Germline V lookup: CDR1 GTSNPN, CDR2 SVGIG (reference sequence). Unmatched junction bases numbered 13, after V lost 2 bases and J lost 8 bases. The CDR3 bases are TGTGCCTGGAGTCCTTTGGGAGGACTAGCGGGTTGGGGGGAGCTGTTTTTT. Residues: CAWSPLGGLAGWGELFF.

This clone was detected a few times. This rearrangement joins TRBV10-1 to TRBJ2-7; weak D call: TRBD2 (7 bases). Deletions cut 8 bases from V and 1 base from J, with 15 bases between. Germline V gene sequence: CDR1 WNHNN, CDR2 SYGVQD (reference sequence). The CDR3 is made up of 14 amino acids. CDR3 nucleotide sequence: TGCGCCAGCGGAACAGGGACTATTTCCTACGAGCAGTACTTC. It encodes CASGTGTISYEQYF.

The chain joins TRBV28 to TRBJ1-4, with D hard to call. The V gene lost 8 bases and the J gene lost 0 bases, with 10 bases spanning the gap. The V gene's germline CDR1 is MDHEN and CDR2 SYDVKM. The length of the CDR3 is 14 residues. DNA of the CDR3: TGTGCCAGCGGGGTATTCGCAACTAATGAAAAACTGTTTTTT. Amino acid sequence: CASGVFATNEKLFF.

This clone was detected a few times. The V gene is TRBV30, the J gene TRBJ1-1, with TRBD1 as a possible D gene (5 bases). The V end was cut by 8 bases, the J end by 2 bases, with 12 bases between. The CDR3 is 12 residues long. Germline values: CDR1 GTSNPN, CDR2 SVGIG (reference sequence). The CDR3 sequence: CAAGRDNTEAFF. The CDR3 DNA follows: TGTGCCGCTGGGCGGGACAACACTGAAGCTTTCTTT.

The table lists this clone with a count of one. This chain links TRBV10-3 with TRBJ1-5; tentative D call: TRBD1 (6 bases). Germline lookup yields CDR1 ENHRY and CDR2 SYGVKD. This CDR3 spans 14 amino acids. Trimming pared 10 bases from V and 5 bases from J, leaving 18 bases between. CDR3 protein: CASNTGQWDQPQHF. Here the CDR3 DNA reads TGTGCCAGCAACACCGGACAGTGGGATCAGCCCCAGCATTTT.